A single sample gave rise to the 3 T cell receptor beta chains below, sequenced in a study of blood T cell repertoires in COVID-19. Clones were sequenced by immunoSEQ multiplex PCR, and TCRdb holds only the in-frame ones, with some missing. The sample records 300,000 to 450,000 clones, more than 70% being singletons. The sequencing input was PBMCs or T cells enriched from blood (not recorded which). These receptors were collected from a man aged 30 to 39 who had recovered from COVID-19.

V and J are TRBV11-2 and TRBJ2-1, with TRBD1 matching 8 bases. CDR3 length: 15 residues. Trimming at V came to 4 bases and at J to 5 bases, leaving 7 bases not matched to a gene. CDR1 SGHAT and CDR2 FQNNGV come from the germline V gene. CDR3 bases: TGTGCCAGCAGCTCGCCTGGACAGGGCGACAATGAGCAGTTCTTC. Its translation: CASSSPGQGDNEQFF.

The chain couples TRBV3-1 (or the pseudogene TRBV3-2) to TRBJ2-3; the D gene is possibly TRBD1 (6 bases). This CDR3 is built from 14 residues. V gave up 1 base and J gave up 6 bases, with 11 bases separating them. Germline V gives CDR1 LGHDT, CDR2 YNNKEL (reference sequence). The DNA for the CDR3 is TGTGCCAGCAGCCAAGGGGACACGAGGGATACGCAGTATTTT. The encoded protein is CASSQGDTRDTQYF.

The chain carries TRBV10-3 and TRBJ1-6, with 10 nucleotides matching TRBD1. The V segment lost 7 bases and the J segment 13 bases; nucleotides outside the gene matches: 7. The germline V gene encodes CDR1 ENHRY and CDR2 SYGVKD. This CDR3 contains 13 residues. The DNA for the CDR3 is TGTGCCATCACCCGGGACAGGGGACATCCCCTCCACTTT. Encoded protein: CAITRDRGHPLHF.